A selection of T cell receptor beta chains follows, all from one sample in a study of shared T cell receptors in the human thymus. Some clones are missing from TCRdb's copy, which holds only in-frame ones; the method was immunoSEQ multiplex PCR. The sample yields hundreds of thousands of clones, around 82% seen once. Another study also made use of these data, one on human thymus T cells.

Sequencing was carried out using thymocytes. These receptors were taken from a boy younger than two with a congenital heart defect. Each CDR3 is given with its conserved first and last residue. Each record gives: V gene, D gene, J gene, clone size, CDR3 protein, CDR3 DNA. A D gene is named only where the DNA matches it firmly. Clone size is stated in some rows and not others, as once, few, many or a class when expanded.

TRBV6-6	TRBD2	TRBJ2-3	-	CASSHFEREGTDTQYF	TGTGCCAGCAGTCACTTCGAGCGGGAGGGCACAGATACGCAGTATTTT
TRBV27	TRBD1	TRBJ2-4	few	CASRPNTGTVGKNIQYF	TGTGCCAGCAGACCAAATACCGGGACAGTGGGCAAAAACATTCAGTACTTC
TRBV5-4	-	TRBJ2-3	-	CASSYQPSASEDTQYF	TGTGCCAGCAGCTACCAACCTAGCGCCTCCGAAGATACGCAGTATTTT
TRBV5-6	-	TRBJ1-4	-	CASSLAGGGEKLFF	TGTGCCAGCAGCTTGGCGGGGGGCGGGGAAAAACTGTTTTTT
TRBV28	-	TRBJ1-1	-	CASSGARGEAFF	TGTGCCAGCAGCGGAGCAAGGGGAGAAGCTTTCTTT
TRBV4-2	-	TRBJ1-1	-	CASSTSLNTEAFF	TGTGCCAGCAGTACATCTCTGAACACTGAAGCTTTCTTT
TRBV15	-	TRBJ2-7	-	CATSRDRSTQQYF	TGTGCCACCAGCAGAGATCGGAGCACCCAGCAGTACTTC
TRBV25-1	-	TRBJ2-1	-	CGTQGSPLSSYNEQFF	TGTGGCACTCAGGGTTCCCCTCTAAGCTCCTACAATGAGCAGTTCTTC
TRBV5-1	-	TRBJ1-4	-	CASSLTGTRLPNEKLFF	TGCGCCAGCAGCTTAACAGGGACGAGGCTCCCAAATGAAAAACTGTTTTTT
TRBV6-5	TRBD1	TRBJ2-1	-	CASSAPGQGNEQFF	TGTGCCAGCAGTGCACCGGGACAGGGGAATGAGCAGTTCTTC
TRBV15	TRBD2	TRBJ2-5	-	CATSRGRREGRETQYF	TGTGCCACCAGCAGGGGGAGGCGGGAGGGCCGGGAGACCCAGTACTTC
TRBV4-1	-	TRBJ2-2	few	CASSPPGLTSTGELFF	TGCGCCAGCAGCCCCCCGGGACTGACATCCACCGGGGAGCTGTTTTTT
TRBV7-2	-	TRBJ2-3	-	CASSPSWDTQYF	TGTGCCAGCAGCCCGAGCTGGGATACGCAGTATTTT
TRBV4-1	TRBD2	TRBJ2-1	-	CASSQTGTSGRNEQFF	TGCGCCAGCAGCCAAACCGGGACTAGCGGGAGGAATGAGCAGTTCTTC
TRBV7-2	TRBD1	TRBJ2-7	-	CASSPGGSYEQYF	TGTGCCAGCAGCCCAGGGGGAAGCTACGAGCAGTACTTC
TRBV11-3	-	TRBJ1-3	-	CASSFRVNGNTIYF	TGTGCCAGCAGCTTCAGGGTTAATGGAAACACCATATATTTT
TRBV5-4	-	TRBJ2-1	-	CASSLDTGNEQFF	TGTGCCAGCAGCTTAGACACTGGGAATGAGCAGTTCTTC
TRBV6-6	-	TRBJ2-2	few	CASSYHPGELFF	TGTGCCAGCAGTTACCATCCCGGGGAGCTGTTTTTT
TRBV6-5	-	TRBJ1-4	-	CASSYSRASTNEKLFF	TGTGCCAGCAGTTACTCGAGGGCCTCAACTAATGAAAAACTGTTTTTT
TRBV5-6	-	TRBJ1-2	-	CASSWDTTLDPYGYTF	TGTGCCAGCAGCTGGGACACCACCCTTGACCCTTATGGCTACACCTTC
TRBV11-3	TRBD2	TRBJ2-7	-	CASSFTAGVGYEQYF	TGTGCCAGCAGCTTCACCGCGGGAGTCGGCTACGAGCAGTACTTC
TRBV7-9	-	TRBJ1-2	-	CASSACGGWDGYTF	TGTGCCAGCAGCGCTTGTGGGGGGTGGGACGGCTACACCTTC
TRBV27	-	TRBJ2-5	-	CASSLQGFQETQYF	TGTGCCAGCAGTTTACAGGGATTCCAAGAGACCCAGTACTTC
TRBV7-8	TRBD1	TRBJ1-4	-	CASSFPGQLDEKLFF	TGTGCCAGCAGCTTTCCGGGACAGTTGGATGAAAAACTGTTTTTT
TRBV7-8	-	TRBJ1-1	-	CASSRTGRMNTEAFF	TGTGCCAGCAGTAGGACTGGTCGGATGAACACTGAAGCTTTCTTT
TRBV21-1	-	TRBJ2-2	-	CASSNYYGTSVSGELFF	TGTGCCAGCAGCAACTATTACGGGACTAGCGTGTCCGGGGAGCTGTTTTTT
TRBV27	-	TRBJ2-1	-	CASNSGGSGSSYNEQFF	TGTGCCAGCAATTCTGGAGGGAGCGGTAGCTCCTACAATGAGCAGTTCTTC
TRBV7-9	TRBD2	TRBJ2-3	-	CASSPPTSGRSDTQYF	TGTGCCAGCAGCCCTCCGACTAGCGGGAGGTCAGATACGCAGTATTTT
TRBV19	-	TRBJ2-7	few	CASSIFEGEQYF	TGTGCCAGTAGTATCTTCGAGGGCGAGCAGTACTTC
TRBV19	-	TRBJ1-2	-	CASSPPGDRKCYTF	TGTGCCAGTAGCCCCCCCGGAGACCGTAAATGCTACACCTTC
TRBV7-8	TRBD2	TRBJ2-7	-	CASSSPVLAGYYEQYF	TGTGCCAGCAGCTCCCCCGTGCTAGCGGGGTACTACGAGCAGTACTTC
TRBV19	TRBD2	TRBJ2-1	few	CASSGGTSGKGEQFF	TGTGCCAGTAGTGGGGGGACTAGCGGTAAGGGTGAGCAGTTCTTC
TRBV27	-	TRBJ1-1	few	CASSAAANTEAFF	TGTGCCAGCAGTGCCGCGGCGAACACTGAAGCTTTCTTT
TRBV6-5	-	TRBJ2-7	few	CASNSAAKTYEQYF	TGTGCCAGCAATTCGGCGGCTAAGACCTACGAGCAGTACTTC
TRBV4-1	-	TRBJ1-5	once	CASSPQVGDQPQHF	TGCGCCAGCAGCCCGCAGGTAGGGGATCAGCCCCAGCATTTT
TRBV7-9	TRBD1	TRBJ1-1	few	CASSLNRAGQGAIRTEAFF	TGTGCCAGCAGCTTGAACCGGGCGGGACAGGGGGCGATTCGCACTGAAGCTTTCTTT
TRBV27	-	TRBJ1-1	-	CASSFTGSGPEAFF	TGTGCCAGCAGTTTTACAGGGAGTGGCCCTGAAGCTTTCTTT
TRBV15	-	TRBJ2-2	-	CATSRGTVQTGELFF	TGTGCCACCAGCAGAGGGACAGTTCAAACCGGGGAGCTGTTTTTT
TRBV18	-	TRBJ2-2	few	CASSQRQGGNTGELFF	TGTGCCAGCTCACAAAGACAGGGAGGTAACACCGGGGAGCTGTTTTTT
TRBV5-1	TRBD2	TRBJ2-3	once	CASSSSGRGGTDTQYF	TGCGCCAGCAGCTCAAGCGGGAGGGGAGGGACAGATACGCAGTATTTT
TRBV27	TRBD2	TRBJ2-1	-	CASSSRDYYNEQFF	TGTGCCAGCAGTTCCCGGGACTACTACAATGAGCAGTTCTTC
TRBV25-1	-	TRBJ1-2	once	CASSERAEAGYGYTF	TGTGCCAGCAGTGAAAGGGCAGAAGCGGGCTATGGCTACACCTTC
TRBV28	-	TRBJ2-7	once	CASSLFREHSYEQYF	TGTGCCAGCAGTTTATTCCGGGAGCACTCCTACGAGCAGTACTTC
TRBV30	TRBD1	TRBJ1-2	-	CAYRGPLYGYTF	TGTGCCTACAGGGGACCCCTCTATGGCTACACCTTC
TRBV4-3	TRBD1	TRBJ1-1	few	CASSHHSDRSPNTEAFF	TGCGCCAGCAGCCATCACTCGGACAGGTCGCCGAACACTGAAGCTTTCTTT